These 29 T cell receptor beta chains originate from one sample sequenced in a study of T-cell reconstitution after alpha-beta-depleted transplantation in children. For TCRbeta, the library was prepared with unique molecular identifiers. TCRdb redid the calling of the PCR reads with MiXCR, one entry per CDR3 protein. The sample holds some 600,000 distinct CDR3 sequences; about an eighth are singletons and the top ten take about 2.2%. The source material was PBMCs, mostly from graft donor cells, sampled 360 days after TCRalphabeta/CD19-depleted stem cell transplant. The receptors derive from a male patient younger than 18 who had a stem cell transplant for acute myeloid leukemia, so the T cells may come from the graft donor.

Many counts were recorded for this clonotype. The V and J genes are TRBV20-1 and TRBJ2-3, with a weak D call TRBD2 (5 bases). CDR1 and CDR2 from the germline V gene are DFQATT and SNEGSKA (reference sequence). This CDR3 has 13 amino acids. V was trimmed by 6 bases and J by 4 bases, leaving 14 bases between them. The CDR3 DNA reads TGCAGTGCCCCCGGTCCGAGGGCAGATACGCAGTATTTT. This sequence encodes CSAPGPRADTQYF.

The count of this clonotype is one. A read error may produce the germline difference seen at one junction end. The chain recombines TRBV4-1 with TRBJ2-2; 15 bases agree with TRBD2. The CDR3 has 21 amino acids. CDR1 MGHRA and CDR2 YSYEKL come from the germline V gene. This CDR3 is CAISQDYGLPGLAGGTGELFF. The DNA of the CDR3 is TGCGCCATCAGCCAAGATTATGGCCTTCCGGGACTAGCGGGAGGAACCGGGGAGCTGTTTTTT.

The gene calls are TRBV25-1 and TRBJ2-1, with TRBD2 identical over 7 bases. V was clipped by 0 bases and J by 4 bases; unmatched bases: 0. CDR1 and CDR2 from the germline V gene are MGHDK and SYGVNS. The CDR3 sequence is 14 residues long. The CDR3 DNA sequence: TGTGCCAGCAGTGAATACGGGGGGTACAATGAGCAGTTCTTC. This codes for CASSEYGGYNEQFF.

The chain uses TRBV5-1 and TRBJ2-7; 7 bases are shared with TRBD1. The ends lost 4 bases at V and 3 bases at J; junction bases unmatched: 10. This CDR3 is 15 amino acids long. Germline-derived CDR1 and CDR2 are SGHRS and YFSETQ. CDR3 in amino acids: CASSPSGQSYYEQYF. As DNA, the CDR3 is TGCGCCAGCAGCCCGTCGGGACAGAGTTACTACGAGCAGTACTTC.

This rearrangement joins TRBV12-3 or TRBV12-4 to TRBJ2-3, with TRBD2 matching 11 bases. The CDR3 has 15 residues. The V segment lost 6 bases and the J segment 2 bases; nucleotides outside the gene matches: 4. The CDR3 bases are TGTGCCAGCAGAGGGGGACTAGCGGCCACAGATACGCAGTATTTT. It codes for CASRGGLAATDTQYF.

In this sample, this clonotype turned up a few times. The chain recombines TRBV28 with TRBJ2-7; 9 bases agree with TRBD1. The germline gives CDR1 MDHEN, CDR2 SYDVKM. With 7 bases clipped from V and 3 bases from J, the junction kept 4 bases outside the gene matches. This CDR3 is built from 13 residues. This chain's CDR3 is CASKRTGVYEQYF. As DNA, the CDR3 is TGTGCCAGCAAGCGGACAGGGGTCTACGAGCAGTACTTC.

CDR3 sequence reads: CASSLLAGLLTDTQYF. The CDR3 bases are TGTGCCAGCAGCCTTTTAGCGGGACTCCTCACAGATACGCAGTATTTT. V is TRBV7-2 and J is TRBJ2-3, with TRBD2 matching over 8 bases. This CDR3 has 16 residues. After removal of 5 bases from V and 2 bases from J, the junction contained 9 bases not matched to a gene. Per germline, CDR1 SGHTA and CDR2 FQGNSA.

This clonotype was seen just once. The chain carries TRBV7-2 and TRBJ2-3; 11 bases match TRBD2. The CDR3 is made up of 17 amino acids. Germline V CDR1 and CDR2: SGHTA, FQGNSA. After removal of 2 bases from V and 3 bases from J, the junction contained 7 bases not matched to a gene. The CDR3 loop is CASSLILRTSGTDTQYF. CDR3 bases: TGTGCCAGCAGCTTAATTCTTCGGACTAGCGGGACAGATACGCAGTATTTT.

This clonotype was detected many times. The chain couples TRBV7-6 to TRBJ2-5, with D possibly being TRBD2 (5 bases). Germline CDR1 and CDR2: SGHVS and FNYEAQ. Trimming cost V 5 bases and J 1 base, with 8 bases left between them. The length of the CDR3 is 13 residues. The CDR3 DNA reads TGTGCCAGCAGCGGAGGTGTCCAAGAGACCCAGTACTTC. Translation gives CASSGGVQETQYF.

The CDR3 spells CASSQDLQSSGPFGEQYF. CDR3 nucleotide sequence: TGTGCCAGCAGCCAAGATCTTCAATCGAGCGGGCCTTTCGGGGAGCAGTACTTC. V and J are TRBV3-1 and TRBJ2-7; TRBD2 might be the D (6 bases). The CDR3 sequence is 18 residues long. Between the trimmed V and J ends, which lost 0 bases and 7 bases, there was a span of 25 bases. Germline V gene lookup returns CDR1 LGHDT and CDR2 YNNKEL (reference sequence).

The chain has TRBV19 and TRBJ2-3; 10 bases fit TRBD1. V was pared by 7 bases and J by 1 base, with 11 bases of the junction left unmatched. Germline loops: CDR1 LNHDA, CDR2 SQIVND (reference sequence). This CDR3 contains 17 residues. The CDR3 region is CASTPGGTGVGTDTQYF. In DNA, the CDR3 is TGTGCCAGTACCCCGGGGGGGACAGGGGTTGGCACAGATACGCAGTATTTT. Full variable domain (rest looked up from reference TRBV19 and TRBJ2-3): DGGITQSPKYLFRKEGQNVTLSCEQNLNHDAMYWYRQDPGQGLRLIYYSQIVNDFQKGDIAEGYSVSREKKESFPLTVTSAQKNPTAFYLCASTPGGTGVGTDTQYFGPGTRLTVL.

This clonotype was seen a few times. The gene calls are TRBV7-3 and TRBJ2-1; 8 bases map to TRBD2. The J segment lost 6 bases and the V segment lost 2 bases, leaving 15 bases of the junction unmatched. The CDR3 covers 18 residues. From germline, CDR1 is SGHTA and CDR2 FQGTGA. The CDR3 is CASSLYTAGTSDFNEQFF. DNA of the CDR3: TGTGCCAGCAGCTTATATACGGCCGGGACTAGTGACTTCAATGAGCAGTTCTTC.

This clonotype was found a few times. V and J are TRBV12-3 or TRBV12-4 and TRBJ2-3; TRBD2 matches 11 bases. Trimming at V came to 3 bases and at J to 1 base, leaving 9 bases not matched to a gene. The CDR3 is 18 residues long. The CDR3: CASSFLAGSGRGTDTQYF. The CDR3 DNA sequence: TGTGCCAGCAGTTTCCTCGCCGGTAGCGGGAGGGGCACAGATACGCAGTATTTT.

In this sample, this clonotype turned up a few times. The chain links TRBV20-1 to TRBJ2-7, with 10 bases lining up with TRBD1. Losses at the gene ends were 0 bases for V and 0 bases for J; bases not matched to a gene: 8. This CDR3 comprises 17 residues. Germline V gives CDR1 DFQATT, CDR2 SNEGSKA (reference sequence). The CDR3, as DNA: TGCAGTGCTAGAGACCCACCGGACAGGGGGATCTCCTACGAGCAGTACTTC. Translation: CSARDPPDRGISYEQYF.

This clonotype was seen only a few times. This chain connects TRBV7-9 to TRBJ2-1; 9 nucleotides agree with TRBD1. V shed 5 bases, J shed 4 bases, and the junction held 0 bases outside the gene matches. Germline V gene data show CDR1 as SEHNR and CDR2 as FQNEAQ (reference sequence). CDR3 length: 13 amino acids. CDR3 region: CASSDRGYNEQFF. CDR3 nucleotides: TGTGCCAGCAGCGACAGGGGGTACAATGAGCAGTTCTTC.

The V and J genes are TRBV7-9 and TRBJ2-7; 8 nucleotides agree with TRBD2. Trimming took 1 base from V and 5 from J; bases not matched to a gene: 4. Germline CDR1 is SEHNR and CDR2 is FQNEAQ (reference sequence). The CDR3 is 14 residues long. In nucleotides, the CDR3 is TGTGCCAGCAGCTTAGAGCGGGAGTGGCACGAGCAGTACTTC. This sequence encodes CASSLEREWHEQYF. Using reference TRBV7-9 and TRBJ2-7 for the parts outside the CDR3, the full variable domain is DTGVSQNPRHKITKRGQNVTFRCDPISEHNRLYWYRQTLGQGPEFLTYFQNEAQLEKSRLLSDRFSAERPKGSFSTLEIQRTEQGDSAMYLCASSLEREWHEQYFGPGTRLTVT.

The gene calls are TRBV12-3 or TRBV12-4 and TRBJ2-5, with 11 bases that match TRBD2. Trimming removed 0 bases from V and 3 bases from J; junction bases left unmatched: 6. There are 17 residues in the CDR3. The CDR3 nucleotides are TGTGCCAGCAGTTTAGCGGGTTCGACTAGCGGGAAAGAGACCCAGTACTTC. Its protein product is CASSLAGSTSGKETQYF.

CDR3 region: CASRGRRYNEQFF. The CDR3 DNA reads as TGTGCCAGCAGGGGTCGCCGATACAATGAGCAGTTCTTC. This chain connects TRBV21-1 to TRBJ2-1; TRBD1 was called by the table and not checked on the DNA. TRBV21-1 is assigned pseudogene status. This CDR3 region has 13 residues.

This clonotype was detected a few times. The J gene is TRBJ1-1, the V gene TRBV21-1. TRBV21-1 is a pseudogene. This CDR3 contains 19 residues. CDR3 sequence: CASRDTDLGAKSDYTEAFF. CDR3 DNA: TGTGCCAGCAGGGATACGGACTTGGGAGCCAAATCCGACTACACTGAAGCTTTCTTT.

The J gene is TRBJ1-1, the V gene TRBV12-3 or TRBV12-4; D gene unclear. The length of the CDR3 is 15 residues. The V end was cut by 5 bases, the J end by 0 bases, with 13 bases between. The DNA of the CDR3 is TGTGCCAGCAGTCCAACAAGGGCGTTGAACACTGAAGCTTTCTTT. This gives the protein CASSPTRALNTEAFF.

In this sample, this clonotype turned up many times. The chain is built from TRBV7-9 and TRBJ2-7, with 11 bases matching TRBD2. CDR1 and CDR2 (germline): SEHNR, FQNEAQ (reference sequence). The CDR3 is 15 amino acids. J was trimmed by 3 bases and V by 5 bases; bases with no gene match: 6. The CDR3 here is CASSVLAGGGYEQYF. The CDR3 coding sequence is TGTGCCAGCAGCGTTTTAGCGGGAGGGGGCTACGAGCAGTACTTC.

The rearrangement links TRBV20-1 to TRBJ2-2, with TRBD1 matching 7 bases. V was pared by 5 bases and J by 4 bases, with 10 bases of the junction left unmatched. Germline loops: CDR1 DFQATT, CDR2 SNEGSKA (reference sequence). The CDR3 extends over 15 amino acids. Written as DNA, the CDR3 is TGCAGTGCTTCCCGGACAGGAGAGGGCACCGGGGAGCTGTTTTTT. Translation gives CSASRTGEGTGELFF.

This clonotype was observed at least ten times. This chain joins TRBV24-1 and TRBJ2-7, with D perhaps assigned TRBD1 or TRBD2 (5 bases each). Germline V lookup: CDR1 KGHDR, CDR2 SFDVKD. Trimming removed 9 bases from V and 2 bases from J, with 10 bases in between. This CDR3 region has 12 residues. The CDR3: CATGDGAYEQYF. In DNA, the CDR3 is TGTGCCACCGGGGACGGAGCCTACGAGCAGTACTTC.

This clonotype has at least ten counts. V usage is TRBV29-1 and J usage is TRBJ2-1; 7 bases line up with TRBD2. The J segment lost 0 bases and the V segment lost 6 bases, leaving 8 bases of the junction unmatched. The CDR3 loop spans 15 amino acids. Germline CDR1 is SQVTM and CDR2 is ANQGSEA. CDR3 sequence: CSVEGTTSSYNEQFF. The CDR3 nucleotides are TGCAGCGTAGAGGGGACTACTAGCTCCTACAATGAGCAGTTCTTC.

The sample holds many counts of this clonotype. The chain links TRBV7-2 to TRBJ1-1, with TRBD1 matching 7 bases. The CDR3 sequence is 16 residues long. The ends lost 0 bases at V and 5 bases at J; junction bases unmatched: 9. Germline V lookup: CDR1 SGHTA, CDR2 FQGNSA. The CDR3 spells CASSLAKTGFVTEAFF. CDR3 bases: TGTGCCAGCAGCTTAGCGAAGACAGGGTTCGTTACTGAAGCTTTCTTT. The complete variable domain, with remaining parts taken from reference TRBV7-2 and TRBJ1-1, reads GAGVSQSPSNKVTEKGKDVELRCDPISGHTALYWYRQSLGQGLEFLIYFQGNSAPDKSGLPSDRFSAERTGGSVSTLTIQRTQQEDSAVYLCASSLAKTGFVTEAFFGQGTRLTVV.

This clonotype was detected a few times. The chain combines TRBV20-1 with TRBJ1-3; tentatively, D is TRBD1 (6 bases). The germline V gene has CDR1 DFQATT and CDR2 SNEGSKA (reference sequence). V was shortened by 7 bases and J by 0 bases, with 16 bases between the two germline ends. The CDR3 length is 15 residues. The CDR3 here is CSVRKGGSSGNTIYF. CDR3 DNA sequence: TGCAGTGTCCGAAAGGGGGGCTCCTCTGGAAACACCATATATTTT.

This chain connects TRBV12-3 or TRBV12-4 to TRBJ2-1; 9 positions agree with TRBD2. Unmatched junction bases numbered 14, after V lost 11 bases and J lost 0 bases. This CDR3 region has 17 residues. Written as DNA, the CDR3 is TGTGCCCTCTGGACCCTGGGTAGCGGGAGCTCCTACAATGAGCAGTTCTTC. Its protein product is CALWTLGSGSSYNEQFF.

In its sample, this clonotype was seen a few times. This sequence joins TRBV7-6 and TRBJ1-2; D perhaps matches TRBD1 (5 bases). Trimming took off 5 bases at V and 7 bases at J, with 14 bases between the two ends. Germline V gene sequence: CDR1 SGHVS, CDR2 FNYEAQ. The CDR3 is made up of 13 amino acids. CDR3: CASSPQGTGGYTF. CDR3 DNA: TGTGCCAGCAGCCCTCAGGGAACAGGTGGCTACACCTTC.

The sample holds a few counts of this clonotype. This sequence joins TRBV18 and TRBJ2-1, with D possibly TRBD2 on 5 matching bases. This CDR3 contains 15 residues. CDR1 is KGHSH, CDR2 LQKENI, per germline. Trimming cost V 2 bases and J 9 bases, with 17 bases left between them. CDR3 sequence reads: CASSPDPGNIGEQFF. In DNA form, the CDR3 reads TGTGCCAGCTCACCAGATCCGGGAAACATCGGTGAGCAGTTCTTC.